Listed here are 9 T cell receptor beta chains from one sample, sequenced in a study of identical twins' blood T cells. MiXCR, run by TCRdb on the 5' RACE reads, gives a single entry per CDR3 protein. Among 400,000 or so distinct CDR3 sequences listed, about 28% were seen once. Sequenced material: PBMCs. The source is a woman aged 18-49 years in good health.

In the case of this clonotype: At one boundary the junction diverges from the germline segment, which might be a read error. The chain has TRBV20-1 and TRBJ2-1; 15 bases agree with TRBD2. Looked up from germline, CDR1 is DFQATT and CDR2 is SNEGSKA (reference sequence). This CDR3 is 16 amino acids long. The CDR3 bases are TGCGGTGCTAGGGGTACACCGGGACTAGCGGGAGGTGAGCAGTTCTTC. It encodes CGARGTPGLAGGEQFF.

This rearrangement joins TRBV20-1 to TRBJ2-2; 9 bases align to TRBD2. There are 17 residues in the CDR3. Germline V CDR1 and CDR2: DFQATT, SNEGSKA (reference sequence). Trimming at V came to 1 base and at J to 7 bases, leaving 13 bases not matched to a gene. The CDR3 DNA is TGCAGTGCTAGAGCGACTAGCGGAATTACGAGGGGCGGGGAGCTGTTTTTT. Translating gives CSARATSGITRGGELFF.

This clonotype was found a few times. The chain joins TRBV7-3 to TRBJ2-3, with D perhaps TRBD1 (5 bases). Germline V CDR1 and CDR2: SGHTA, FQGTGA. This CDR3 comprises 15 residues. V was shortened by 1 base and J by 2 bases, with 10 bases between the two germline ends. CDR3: CASSLSGAVTDTQYF. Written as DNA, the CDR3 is TGTGCCAGCAGCTTAAGTGGGGCTGTCACAGATACGCAGTATTTT.

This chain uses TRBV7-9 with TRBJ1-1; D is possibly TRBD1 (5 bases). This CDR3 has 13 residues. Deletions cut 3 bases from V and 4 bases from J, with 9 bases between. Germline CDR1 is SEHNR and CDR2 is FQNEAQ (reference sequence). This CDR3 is CASSFIGATEAFF. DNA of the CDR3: TGTGCCAGCAGCTTTATCGGGGCCACTGAAGCTTTCTTT.

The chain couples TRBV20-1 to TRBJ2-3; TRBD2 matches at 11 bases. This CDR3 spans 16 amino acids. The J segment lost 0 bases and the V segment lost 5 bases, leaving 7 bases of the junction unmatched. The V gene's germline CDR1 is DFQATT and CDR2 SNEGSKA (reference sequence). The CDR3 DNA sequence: TGCAGTGCTGGAGGGACTAGCGGACTTAGCACAGATACGCAGTATTTT. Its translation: CSAGGTSGLSTDTQYF.

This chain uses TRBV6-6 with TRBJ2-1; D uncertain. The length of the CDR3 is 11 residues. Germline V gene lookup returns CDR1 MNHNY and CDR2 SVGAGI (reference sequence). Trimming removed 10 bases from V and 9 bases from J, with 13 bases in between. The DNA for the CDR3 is TGTGCCACCCGGATGTTACGTGAGCAGTTCTTC. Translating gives CATRMLREQFF.

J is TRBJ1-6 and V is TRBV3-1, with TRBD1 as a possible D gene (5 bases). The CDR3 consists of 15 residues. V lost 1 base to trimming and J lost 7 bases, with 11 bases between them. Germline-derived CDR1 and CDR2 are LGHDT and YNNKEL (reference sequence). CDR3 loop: CASSQGFDRNSPLHF. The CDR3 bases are TGTGCCAGCAGCCAAGGGTTTGACAGAAATTCACCCCTCCACTTT. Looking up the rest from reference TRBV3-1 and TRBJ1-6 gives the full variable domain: DTAVSQTPKYLVTQMGNDKSIKCEQNLGHDTMYWYKQDSKKFLKIMFSYNNKELIINETVPNRFSPKSPDKAHLNLHINSLELGDSAVYFCASSQGFDRNSPLHFGNGTRLTVT.

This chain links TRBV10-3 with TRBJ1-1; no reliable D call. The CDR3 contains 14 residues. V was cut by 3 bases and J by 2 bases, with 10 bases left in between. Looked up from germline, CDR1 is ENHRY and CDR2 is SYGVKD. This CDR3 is CAISERVRNTEAFF. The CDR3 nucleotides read TGTGCCATCAGTGAACGGGTCCGAAACACTGAAGCTTTCTTT.

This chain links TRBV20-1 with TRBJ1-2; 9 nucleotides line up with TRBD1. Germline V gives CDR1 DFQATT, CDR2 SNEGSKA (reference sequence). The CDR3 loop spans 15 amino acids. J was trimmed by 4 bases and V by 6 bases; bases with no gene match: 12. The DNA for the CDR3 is TGCAGTGCGAGGACTGACGGGACAGGGAGCTATGGCTACACCTTC. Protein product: CSARTDGTGSYGYTF.